This passage covers 2 T cell receptor beta chains from one sample sequenced in a study of shared clonotypes between healthy human individuals. Sequencing used immunoSEQ multiplex PCR; TCRdb keeps in-frame clones, though not all of them. The sample contains hundreds of thousands of clones, roughly 70% of which appear only once. The sequenced sample consisted of memory CD4+ T cells sorted from blood. The subset here: CD45RA-negative fraction. The receptor set was obtained from a young woman in good health.

This clone was recorded a few times. The chain is built from TRBV18 and TRBJ2-7, with TRBD2 as a possible D gene (5 bases). The V end was cut by 3 bases, the J end by 6 bases, with 15 bases between. Germline CDR1 is KGHSH and CDR2 is LQKENI. This CDR3 spans 14 amino acids. The CDR3 is CASSPGEGRREQYF. The DNA for the CDR3 is TGTGCCAGCTCACCGGGTGAGGGTCGCCGCGAGCAGTACTTC.

In its sample, this clone was seen a few times. This CDR3 is also generated by other DNA sequences in the sample. The CDR3 DNA follows: TGTGCCAGCAGTTTTGGCAGGGTGAACACTGAAGCTTTCTTT. It codes for CASSFGRVNTEAFF. V is TRBV28 and J is TRBJ1-1, with D perhaps matching TRBD1 (5 bases). Deletions cut 3 bases from V and 0 bases from J, with 8 bases between. Germline V gene sequence: CDR1 MDHEN, CDR2 SYDVKM. The CDR3 consists of 14 residues.